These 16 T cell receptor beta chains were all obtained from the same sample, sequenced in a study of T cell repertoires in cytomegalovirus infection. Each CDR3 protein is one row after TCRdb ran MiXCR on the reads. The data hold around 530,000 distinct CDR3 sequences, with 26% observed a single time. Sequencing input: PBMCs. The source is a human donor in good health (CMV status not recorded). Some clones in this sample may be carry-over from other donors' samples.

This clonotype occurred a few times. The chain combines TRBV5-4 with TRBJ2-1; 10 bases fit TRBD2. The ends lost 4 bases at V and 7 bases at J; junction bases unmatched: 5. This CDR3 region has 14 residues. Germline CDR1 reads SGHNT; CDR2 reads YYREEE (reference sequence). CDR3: CASSRGLASNEQFF. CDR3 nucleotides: TGTGCCAGCAGCCGGGGACTAGCGTCGAATGAGCAGTTCTTC.

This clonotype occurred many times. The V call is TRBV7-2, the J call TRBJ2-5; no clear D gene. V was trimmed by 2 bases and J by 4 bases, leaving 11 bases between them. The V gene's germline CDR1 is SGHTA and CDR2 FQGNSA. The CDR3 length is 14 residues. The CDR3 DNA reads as TGTGCCAGCAGCTTAACTTCGGTTCGAGAGACCCAGTACTTC. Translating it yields CASSLTSVRETQYF.

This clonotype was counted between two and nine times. Written as DNA, the CDR3 is TGTGCCAGTACCAACCGGGGAGGGCTTCAAGGCAATCAGCCCCAGCATTTT. This codes for CASTNRGGLQGNQPQHF. The chain combines TRBV19 with TRBJ1-5; D not certain. V gave up 7 bases and J gave up 2 bases, with 21 bases separating them. Per germline, CDR1 LNHDA and CDR2 SQIVND (reference sequence). The CDR3 is made up of 17 amino acids.

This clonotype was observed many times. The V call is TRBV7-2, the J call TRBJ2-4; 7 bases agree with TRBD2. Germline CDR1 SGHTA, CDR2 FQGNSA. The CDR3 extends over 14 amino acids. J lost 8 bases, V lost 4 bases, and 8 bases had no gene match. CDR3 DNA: TGTGCCAGCAGCTCCCCCGGGGGAGGGGACATTCAGTACTTC. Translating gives CASSSPGGGDIQYF.

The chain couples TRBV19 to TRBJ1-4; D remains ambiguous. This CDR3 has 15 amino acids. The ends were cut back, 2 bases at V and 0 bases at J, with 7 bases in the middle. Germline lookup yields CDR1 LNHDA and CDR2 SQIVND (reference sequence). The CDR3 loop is CASSIRFATNEKLFF. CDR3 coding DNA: TGTGCCAGTAGTATAAGGTTTGCAACTAATGAAAAACTGTTTTTT.

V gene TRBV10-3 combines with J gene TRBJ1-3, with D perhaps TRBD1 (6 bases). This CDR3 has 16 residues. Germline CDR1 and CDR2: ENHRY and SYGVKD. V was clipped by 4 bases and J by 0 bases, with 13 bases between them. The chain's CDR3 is CAISATGTRSGNTIYF. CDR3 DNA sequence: TGTGCCATCAGTGCCACAGGGACCCGCTCTGGAAACACCATATATTTT.

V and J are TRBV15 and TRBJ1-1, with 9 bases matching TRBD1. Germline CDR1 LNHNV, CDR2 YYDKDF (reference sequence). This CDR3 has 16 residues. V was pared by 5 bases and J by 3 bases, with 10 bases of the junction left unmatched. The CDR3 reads CATSGKQGARDTEAFF. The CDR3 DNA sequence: TGTGCCACCAGCGGAAAACAGGGGGCTAGGGACACTGAAGCTTTCTTT.

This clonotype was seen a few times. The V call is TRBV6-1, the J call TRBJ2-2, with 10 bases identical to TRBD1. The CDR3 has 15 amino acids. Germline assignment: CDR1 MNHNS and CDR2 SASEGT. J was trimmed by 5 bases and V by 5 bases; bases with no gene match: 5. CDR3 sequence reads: CASSSWTGGTGELFF. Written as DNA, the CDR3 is TGTGCCAGCAGTTCTTGGACAGGGGGTACCGGGGAGCTGTTTTTT.

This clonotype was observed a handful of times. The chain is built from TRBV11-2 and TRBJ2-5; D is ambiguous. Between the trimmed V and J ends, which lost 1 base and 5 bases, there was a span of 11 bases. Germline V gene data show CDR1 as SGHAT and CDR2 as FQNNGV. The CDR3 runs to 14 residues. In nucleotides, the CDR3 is TGTGCCAGCAGCTTAGGGTCTAATATGGAGACCCAGTACTTC. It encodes CASSLGSNMETQYF.

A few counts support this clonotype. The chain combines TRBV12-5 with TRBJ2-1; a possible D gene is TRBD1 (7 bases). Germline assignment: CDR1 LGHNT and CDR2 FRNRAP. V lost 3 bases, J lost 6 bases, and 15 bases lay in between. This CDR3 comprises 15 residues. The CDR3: CASGFPPGGTNEQFF. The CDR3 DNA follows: TGTGCTAGTGGTTTCCCCCCAGGGGGGACCAATGAGCAGTTCTTC.

The CDR3 bases are TGTGCCAGCAGCATGTTCTCAGGAGACTACGAGCAGTACGTC. Protein: CASSMFSGDYEQYV. The chain uses TRBV11-2 and TRBJ2-7; the D is unclear. In germline, CDR1 is SGHAT, CDR2 FQNNGV. The CDR3 sequence is 14 residues long. Trimming removed 5 bases at V and 3 bases at J, with 14 bases between.

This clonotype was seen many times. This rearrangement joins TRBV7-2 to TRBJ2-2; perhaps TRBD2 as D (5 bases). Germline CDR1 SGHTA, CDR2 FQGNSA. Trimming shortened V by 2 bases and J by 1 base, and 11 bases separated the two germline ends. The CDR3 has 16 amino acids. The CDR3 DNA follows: TGTGCCAGCAGCTTAAGGCGGGCAATGAACACCGGGGAGCTGTTTTTT. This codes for CASSLRRAMNTGELFF.

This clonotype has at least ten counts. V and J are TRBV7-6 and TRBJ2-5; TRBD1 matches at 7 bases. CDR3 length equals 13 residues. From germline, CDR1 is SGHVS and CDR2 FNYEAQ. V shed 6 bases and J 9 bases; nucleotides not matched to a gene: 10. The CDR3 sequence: CASSLDRLKAQYF. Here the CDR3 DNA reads TGTGCCAGCAGTCTGGACAGGCTGAAGGCCCAGTACTTC.

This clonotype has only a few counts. CDR3 coding DNA: TGTGCCAGCAGCGCGACAGTGATGAACACTGAAGCTTTCTTT. This translates into CASSATVMNTEAFF. The chain has TRBV7-2 and TRBJ1-1; D is possibly TRBD1 (5 bases). In germline, CDR1 is SGHTA, CDR2 FQGNSA. The length of the CDR3 is 14 residues. With 5 bases removed from V and 0 bases from J, the gap between germline ends came to 10 bases.

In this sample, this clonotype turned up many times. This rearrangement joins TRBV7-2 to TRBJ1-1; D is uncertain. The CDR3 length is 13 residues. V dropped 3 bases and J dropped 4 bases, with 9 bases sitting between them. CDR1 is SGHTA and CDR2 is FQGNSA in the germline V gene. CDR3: CASSFVSRTEAFF. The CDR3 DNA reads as TGTGCCAGCAGCTTCGTAAGCCGCACTGAAGCTTTCTTT.

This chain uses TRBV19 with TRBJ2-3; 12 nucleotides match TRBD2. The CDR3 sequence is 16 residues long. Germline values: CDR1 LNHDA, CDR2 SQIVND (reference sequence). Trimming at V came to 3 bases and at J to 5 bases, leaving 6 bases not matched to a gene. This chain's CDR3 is CASSIPSGRVKDTQYF. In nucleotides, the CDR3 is TGTGCCAGTAGTATCCCTAGCGGGAGGGTGAAAGATACGCAGTATTTT. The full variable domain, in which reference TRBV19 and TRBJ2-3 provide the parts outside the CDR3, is DGGITQSPKYLFRKEGQNVTLSCEQNLNHDAMYWYRQDPGQGLRLIYYSQIVNDFQKGDIAEGYSVSREKKESFPLTVTSAQKNPTAFYLCASSIPSGRVKDTQYFGPGTRLTVL.